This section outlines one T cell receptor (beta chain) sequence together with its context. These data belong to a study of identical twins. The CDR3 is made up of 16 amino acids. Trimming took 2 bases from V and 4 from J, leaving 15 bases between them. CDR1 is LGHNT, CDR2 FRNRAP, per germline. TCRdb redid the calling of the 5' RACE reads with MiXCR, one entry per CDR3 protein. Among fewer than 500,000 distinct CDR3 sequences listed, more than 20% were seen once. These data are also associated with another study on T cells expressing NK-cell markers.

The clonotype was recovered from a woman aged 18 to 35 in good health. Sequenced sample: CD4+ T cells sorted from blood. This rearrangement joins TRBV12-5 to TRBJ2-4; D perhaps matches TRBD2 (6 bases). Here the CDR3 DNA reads TGTGCTAGTGGTTTGTCCACGGTGGGAGGAAAAAACATTCAGTACTTC. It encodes CASGLSTVGGKNIQYF. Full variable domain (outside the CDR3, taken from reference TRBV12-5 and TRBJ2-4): DARVTQTPRHKVTEMGQEVTMRCQPILGHNTVFWYRQTMMQGLELLAYFRNRAPLDDSGMPKDRFSAEMPDATLATLKIQPSEPRDSAVYFCASGLSTVGGKNIQYFGAGTRLSVL.